This paragraph covers one T cell receptor (beta chain) sequence. Its antigen is as yet unknown. The identical CDR3 is also encoded by other nucleotide sequences in the sample. The table came from immunoSEQ multiplex PCR; TCRdb's copy has only in-frame clones and leaves some out. The top ten clones hold approximately 0.38% of a sample with 1.6 million or so clones, approximately 98.5% of them seen once. This specimen belongs to a study of shared clonotypes between healthy human individuals. Study-level results: Non-shared clonotypes had lower generation probabilities than those shared by all four donors. When naive CD4 clonotypes were compared across a few donors, about 4.8% were shared. Sampling included only blood; tissue repertoires likely differ. Among donors, clonotype sharing was expected to be affected by sequencing depth.

Input material: naive CD4+ T cells sorted from blood. As to subset: CD45RA+ positively selected. The TCR was taken from a man aged 25 to 45 in good health.

The CDR3 spells CASSPIAGSYNEQFF. In DNA form, the CDR3 reads TGTGCCAGCTCACCTATAGCGGGATCCTACAATGAGCAGTTCTTC. The chain uses TRBV18 and TRBJ2-1, with 8 positions matching TRBD2. The CDR3 consists of 15 residues. Germline CDR1 reads KGHSH; CDR2 reads LQKENI. V shed 3 bases and J 1 base; nucleotides not matched to a gene: 2.